This T cell receptor (beta chain) was observed in a study of shared clonotypes between healthy human individuals. Study summary: Each donor's CD8 memory used one plate, CD8 naive two, each CD4 subset three. Study-level findings and limits: As a rule, naive subsets had a larger estimated richness than memory subsets.

About this clone: Its antigen is undetermined.

Trimming removed 2 bases at V and 5 bases at J, with 12 bases between. Germline lookup yields CDR1 MNHEY and CDR2 SMNVEV (reference sequence). The CDR3 consists of 14 residues. The investigators split CD4+ cells into a CD45RA+ naive subset and a CD45RA-negative memory subset. The authors distributed each subset's genomic DNA evenly over several immunoSEQ plates. TCRdb's table, derived via immunoSEQ multiplex PCR, lists solely in-frame clones and lacks some. Here the sample spans 300,000 to 350,000 clones, around 79% being singletons. The source is a man aged 25-45 years in good health. The rearrangement uses TRBV27 and TRBJ2-5, with D possibly TRBD1 on 5 matching bases. The sequenced material came from memory CD4+ T cells sorted from blood. The subset is: CD45RA-negative fraction. Here the CDR3 reads CASSLNGAAETQYF. The CDR3 coding sequence is TGTGCCAGCAGTTTAAATGGGGCGGCGGAGACCCAGTACTTC.